The 27 T cell receptor beta chains listed next were all sequenced from one sample in a study of CD4 T cells in relation to SARS-CoV-2 and coronaviruses. No antigen has been identified for these receptors. Assay: immunoSEQ multiplex PCR; the TCRdb copy retains only in-frame clones and omits some. The sample records roughly 18,000 clones, 60% to 80% being singletons. CD4+ T cells from unexposed donors were obtained before the COVID-19 pandemic (2011-2018). After around nine days of culture, CD4+ T cells were isolated. Sequenced material: CD4+ T cells from PBMCs, cultured in vitro. The receptors were sampled from a human donor in good health.

This chain uses TRBV5-1 with TRBJ1-5; D is uncertain. Germline V lookup: CDR1 SGHRS, CDR2 YFSETQ. Trimming stripped 0 bases from V and 6 bases from J, with 16 bases between. CDR3 length equals 16 residues. Here the CDR3 DNA reads TGCGCCAGCAGCTTGGCACCGGGGAGTGACGCTCAGCCCCAGCATTTT. This codes for CASSLAPGSDAQPQHF. Based on the CDR3 plus reference TRBV5-1 and TRBJ1-5, the full variable domain is KAGVTQTPRYLIKTRGQQVTLSCSPISGHRSVSWYQQTPGQGLQFLFEYFSETQRNKGNFPGRFSGRQFSNSRSEMNVSTLELGDSALYLCASSLAPGSDAQPQHFGDGTRLSIL.

The chain joins TRBV28 to TRBJ2-5; D perhaps matches TRBD2 (6 bases). Germline CDR1 MDHEN, CDR2 SYDVKM. V was pared by 6 bases and J by 4 bases, with 21 bases between. This CDR3 is 16 amino acids long. CDR3 nucleotide sequence: TGTGCCAGCAGGCATAAACTAGCTTGGGCCCCAGAGACCCAGTACTTC. Its protein is CASRHKLAWAPETQYF.

The gene calls are TRBV28 and TRBJ2-7, with D uncertain. Germline V gene data show CDR1 as MDHEN and CDR2 as SYDVKM. This CDR3 has 14 residues. V was pared by 3 bases and J by 0 bases, with 9 bases between. CDR3 sequence reads: CASSFLAGSYEQYF. The CDR3 DNA sequence: TGTGCCAGCAGTTTTCTGGCCGGCTCCTACGAGCAGTACTTC.

This chain connects TRBV30 to TRBJ1-1; possibly TRBD1 for D (5 bases). V lost 6 bases and J 1 base, leaving 6 bases between the germline ends. Germline V gene lookup returns CDR1 GTSNPN and CDR2 SVGIG (reference sequence). CDR3 length: 11 amino acids. The DNA for the CDR3 is TGTGCCTGCCAGGGGAACACTGAAGCTTTCTTT. This gives the protein CACQGNTEAFF.

The CDR3 is CASSNTGRPYNEQFF. CDR3 nucleotides: TGTGCCAGCAGTAATACGGGACGGCCATACAATGAGCAGTTCTTC. The gene calls are TRBV27 and TRBJ2-1, with D perhaps being TRBD1 or TRBD2 (5 bases each). V was cut by 5 bases and J by 4 bases, with 15 bases left in between. Looked up from germline, CDR1 is MNHEY and CDR2 is SMNVEV (reference sequence). There are 15 residues in the CDR3.

This chain joins TRBV27 and TRBJ2-7; D may be TRBD1 or TRBD2 (5 bases each). The CDR3 length is 14 residues. V was pared by 9 bases and J by 5 bases, with 20 bases between. Germline values: CDR1 MNHEY, CDR2 SMNVEV (reference sequence). The CDR3 loop is CASRDPGRLHEQYF. For the CDR3, the DNA is TGTGCCAGTAGAGATCCGGGACGGCTCCACGAGCAGTACTTC.

In its sample, this clone was seen a few times. The V call is TRBV3-1 (or the pseudogene TRBV3-2), the J call TRBJ2-7; the D is unclear. V lost 2 bases and J 2 bases, leaving 4 bases between the germline ends. Germline CDR1 and CDR2: LGHDT and YNNKEL (reference sequence). This CDR3 is 12 amino acids long. As DNA, the CDR3 is TGTGCCAGCAGCCAACAGACCTACGAGCAGTACTTC. This translates into CASSQQTYEQYF.

This clone has just a few counts. This chain links TRBV11-2 with TRBJ1-6; 7 positions agree with TRBD1. The V gene end was trimmed by 5 bases and the J gene end by 6 bases; junction bases not matched to a gene: 10. The CDR3 runs 16 residues. Germline values: CDR1 SGHAT, CDR2 FQNNGV. The CDR3 region is CASSENDRALNSPLHF. The CDR3 bases are TGTGCCAGCAGCGAGAATGACAGGGCGCTTAATTCACCCCTCCACTTT. The full variable domain, rest sourced from reference TRBV11-2 and TRBJ1-6, is EAGVAQSPRYKIIEKRQSVAFWCNPISGHATLYWYQQILGQGPKLLIQFQNNGVVDDSQLPKDRFSAERLKGVDSTLKIQPAKLEDSAVYLCASSENDRALNSPLHFGNGTRLTVT.

The genes are TRBV11-2 and TRBJ1-1; D remains ambiguous. Germline CDR1 is SGHAT and CDR2 is FQNNGV. This CDR3 contains 14 residues. The V end was cut by 3 bases, the J end by 3 bases, with 11 bases between. The DNA of the CDR3 is TGTGCCAGCAGCTTGTATGGGGTTGACACTGAAGCTTTCTTT. Translation gives CASSLYGVDTEAFF.

The chain employs TRBV5-1 and TRBJ1-2; weak D call: TRBD1 (5 bases). V lost 0 bases and J 3 bases, leaving 12 bases between the germline ends. CDR1 is SGHRS, CDR2 YFSETQ, per germline. The CDR3 has 15 residues. The DNA for the CDR3 is TGCGCCAGCAGCTTGGTCGGAAGGGGAGACTATGGCTACACCTTC. Its protein product is CASSLVGRGDYGYTF.

Regarding this clone: The DNA is omitted, as the CDR3 cannot be located on it reliably, and the CDR3 follows TCRdb's listing. This chain connects TRBV9 to TRBJ1-1; TRBD1 is the table's D call, not checked against the DNA. The germline V gene has CDR1 SGDLS and CDR2 YYNGEE. The CDR3 is 14 amino acids in total, end residues counted. CDR3 residues: CASSVVATGAALFF.

This sequence joins TRBV2 and TRBJ2-7; D gene uncertain. There are 11 residues in the CDR3. The germline V gene encodes CDR1 SNHLY and CDR2 FYNNEI. Trimming removed 8 bases from V and 4 bases from J, with 9 bases in between. The CDR3 region has the DNA TGTGCCAGCGTGCAGCAGTACGAGCAGTACTTC. As protein: CASVQQYEQYF.

The chain joins TRBV3-1 (or the pseudogene TRBV3-2) to TRBJ2-2; D is uncertain. Germline CDR1 and CDR2: LGHDT and YNNKEL (reference sequence). V gave up 1 base and J gave up 9 bases, with 3 bases separating them. CDR3 size: 11 residues. For the CDR3, the DNA is TGTGCCAGCAGCCAAGGGTGGGAGCTGTTTTTT. Its protein is CASSQGWELFF.

The J gene is TRBJ1-1, the V gene TRBV19; no clear D. Germline CDR1 LNHDA, CDR2 SQIVND (reference sequence). The CDR3 extends over 16 amino acids. The ends were cut back, 5 bases at V and 5 bases at J, with 21 bases in the middle. This chain's CDR3 is CASSSRSPVMGTEAFF. The CDR3 DNA follows: TGTGCCAGTAGTTCCCGTAGCCCGGTGATGGGGACTGAAGCTTTCTTT.

The V and J genes are TRBV19 and TRBJ2-1, with TRBD2 matching 11 bases. V lost 5 bases to trimming and J lost 4 bases; unmatched junction nucleotides: 13. Germline V gene data show CDR1 as LNHDA and CDR2 as SQIVND (reference sequence). The CDR3 runs to 18 residues. This CDR3 reads CASSLLNRLAGGYNEQFF. The DNA of the CDR3 is TGTGCCAGTAGTCTCCTGAATAGGCTAGCGGGAGGATACAATGAGCAGTTCTTC.

This chain links TRBV28 with TRBJ2-1, with a weak D call TRBD1 (5 bases). The CDR3 covers 15 residues. Germline CDR1 MDHEN, CDR2 SYDVKM. V was trimmed by 2 bases and J by 1 base, leaving 9 bases between them. CDR3 protein: CASSLSQGSYNEQFF. Here the CDR3 DNA reads TGTGCCAGCAGTTTAAGTCAGGGTTCCTACAATGAGCAGTTCTTC.

In its sample, this clone is medium-sized (0.01 to 0.1%). The chain joins TRBV5-1 to TRBJ2-5; D is undetermined. The V and J ends lost 0 bases and 0 bases respectively, with 9 bases between them. Germline-derived CDR1 and CDR2 are SGHRS and YFSETQ. CDR3 size: 15 residues. CDR3 residues: CASSLVDGNQETQYF. CDR3 DNA sequence: TGCGCCAGCAGCTTGGTAGACGGAAACCAAGAGACCCAGTACTTC.

The CDR3 protein is CASSDGPNTEAFF. The CDR3, as DNA: TGTGCCAGCAGCGACGGGCCGAACACTGAAGCTTTCTTT. The chain carries TRBV7-8 and TRBJ1-1, with D unresolved. Trimming took 5 bases from V and 1 from J, leaving 8 bases between them. Germline CDR1 and CDR2: SGHVS and FQNEAQ. The CDR3 runs to 13 residues.

The CDR3 coding sequence is TGTGCCAGCAGCTTGGCGGGCAGAACAGGAAACACCATATATTTT. This translates into CASSLAGRTGNTIYF. The chain recombines TRBV5-4 with TRBJ1-3, with D unresolved. The germline V and J ends were trimmed by 0 bases and 4 bases, with 11 bases remaining between them. This CDR3 has 15 amino acids. From germline, CDR1 is SGHNT and CDR2 YYREEE (reference sequence).

This clone occurred once. The chain uses TRBV7-9 and TRBJ1-2; TRBD1 aligns across 7 bases. Trimming at V came to 6 bases and at J to 3 bases, leaving 7 bases not matched to a gene. This CDR3 is built from 14 residues. Germline CDR1 and CDR2: SEHNR and FQNEAQ (reference sequence). This chain's CDR3 is CASSPTGDHYGYTF. DNA of the CDR3: TGTGCCAGCAGTCCTACAGGGGACCACTATGGCTACACCTTC.

As DNA, the CDR3 is TGTGCCAGCTCACCAAGGAGCAGGGGTGCTTCACCCCTCCACTTT. The encoded protein is CASSPRSRGASPLHF. The chain couples TRBV18 to TRBJ1-6; the D gene is possibly TRBD1 (6 bases). Germline V CDR1 and CDR2: KGHSH, LQKENI. Trimming stripped 2 bases from V and 9 bases from J, with 14 bases between. There are 15 residues in the CDR3. Combining the CDR3 with reference TRBV18 and TRBJ1-6 gives the whole variable domain NAGVMQNPRHLVRRRGQEARLRCSPMKGHSHVYWYRQLPEEGLKFMVYLQKENIIDESGMPKERFSAEFPKEGPSILRIQQVVRGDSAAYFCASSPRSRGASPLHFGNGTRLTVT.

V is TRBV6-2 or TRBV6-3 and J is TRBJ1-1; D might be TRBD1 (6 bases). V lost 2 bases and J 4 bases, leaving 8 bases between the germline ends. The germline V gene encodes CDR1 MNHEY and CDR2 SVGEGT. There are 13 residues in the CDR3. The CDR3 sequence is CASSYRGGTEAFF. For the CDR3, the DNA is TGTGCCAGCAGTTACCGAGGGGGCACTGAAGCTTTCTTT.

A single count supports this clone. V gene TRBV30 combines with J gene TRBJ1-2; D ambiguous. The CDR3 is made up of 15 amino acids. Trimming stripped 4 bases from V and 6 bases from J, with 21 bases between. Germline V gene sequence: CDR1 GTSNPN, CDR2 SVGIG (reference sequence). The CDR3 loop is CAWKYNTLGGDGYTF. CDR3 sequence (DNA): TGTGCCTGGAAATATAATACCCTGGGAGGAGATGGCTACACCTTC.

A few counts support this clone. The chain combines TRBV11-2 with TRBJ1-1, with 9 bases matching TRBD1. CDR1 and CDR2 from the germline V gene are SGHAT and FQNNGV. The V and J ends lost 1 base and 6 bases, in that order; junction bases with no gene match: 6. The CDR3 has 15 residues. DNA for the CDR3: TGTGCCAGCAGCTTAGGTGGGACAGGGAGTCCTGAAGCTTTCTTT. Its translation is CASSLGGTGSPEAFF.

The chain links TRBV27 to TRBJ2-5, with 8 nucleotides matching TRBD1. The germline gives CDR1 MNHEY, CDR2 SMNVEV (reference sequence). V was clipped by 5 bases and J by 3 bases; unmatched bases: 5. This CDR3 region has 14 residues. The CDR3 loop reads CASSLRTGKETQYF. For the CDR3, the DNA is TGTGCCAGCAGTCTCCGGACAGGGAAAGAGACCCAGTACTTC.

This chain joins TRBV24-1 and TRBJ2-2; TRBD2 agrees at 8 bases. CDR1 and CDR2 (germline): KGHDR, SFDVKD. V was clipped by 4 bases and J by 1 base; unmatched bases: 4. The CDR3 has 16 residues. The CDR3 here is CATSEEGTRNTGELFF. CDR3 DNA sequence: TGTGCCACCAGTGAGGAAGGGACTAGGAACACCGGGGAGCTGTTTTTT.

The chain carries TRBV24-1 and TRBJ2-5; D unclear. The CDR3 runs 17 residues. Germline assignment: CDR1 KGHDR and CDR2 SFDVKD. V was cut by 3 bases and J by 0 bases, with 16 bases left in between. The CDR3 nucleotides are TGTGCCACCAGTGATGCCCCGGCGCCTTTATACCAAGAGACCCAGTACTTC. Translation: CATSDAPAPLYQETQYF.